The clone carrying this T cell receptor (beta chain) was seen ten or more times. The data derive from a study of low-dose radiotherapy and immunotherapy resistance in tumors. Study overall: Intravenous administration to patients comprised nivolumab at 240 mg every two weeks and ipilimumab at 1 mg/kg every six weeks.

Both TCRalpha and TCRbeta chains were reverse transcribed with V-gene-specific primers. TCRs were put through roughly 20 PCR cycles of amplification with Phusion. A constant-region primer and the V-primer adapter served as the primer pair. Using its own MiXCR run on the reads, TCRdb lists one record per CDR3 protein. The sample has tens of thousands of distinct CDR3 sequences, under 25% seen once. The time point is: after trial treatment. Treatment in this sample: LDRT plus nivolumab, ipilimumab, low-dose cyclophosphamide and aspirin (RACIN trial). Donors were treated with nivolumab, ipilimumab, aspirin, and low-dose cyclophosphamide and radiotherapy. The CDR3 runs 13 residues. V lost 4 bases, J lost 7 bases, and 11 bases lay in between.

Sequencing was performed on PBMCs, taken after low-dose radiotherapy plus immunotherapy. The clonotype originates from a female donor with ovarian cancer. The chain combines TRBV12-3 or TRBV12-4 with TRBJ1-5; the D gene is possibly TRBD1 (5 bases). The CDR3 coding sequence is TGTGCCAGCAGTTCTCAGGGAAGACAGCCCCAGCATTTT. Amino acid sequence: CASSSQGRQPQHF.